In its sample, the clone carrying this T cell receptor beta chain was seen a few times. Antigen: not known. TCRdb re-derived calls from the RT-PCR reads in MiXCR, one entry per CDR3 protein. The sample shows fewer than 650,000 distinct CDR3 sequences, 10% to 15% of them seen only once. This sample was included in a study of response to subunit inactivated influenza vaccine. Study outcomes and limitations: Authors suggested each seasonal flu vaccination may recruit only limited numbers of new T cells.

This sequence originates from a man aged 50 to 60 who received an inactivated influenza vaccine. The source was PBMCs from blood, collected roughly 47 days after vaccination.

DNA of the CDR3: TGTGCCAGCAGTTACTCGCCGACGACTTTGGATACGCAGTATTTT. Its protein is CASSYSPTTLDTQYF. V and J are TRBV6-2 or TRBV6-3 and TRBJ2-3; D is unclear. Germline V gene lookup returns CDR1 MNHEY and CDR2 SVGEGT. The germline V and J ends were trimmed by 0 bases and 6 bases, with 13 bases remaining between them. CDR3 size: 15 residues.